These 9 T cell receptor beta chains share one sample of origin, sequenced in a study of technical replicates of blood from a few donors (dated by TCRdb to 2017 to 2019). Libraries were constructed by the immunoSEQ multiplex PCR assay. TCRdb carries this immuneACCESS record with in-frame sequences only. Its versions omit some clonotypes, under half of them owing to an unresolved V gene in the studies checked, with the rest unexplained. The sample has roughly 61,000 clones on record, around 97% of them singletons. 0.19% of the sample lies in the top ten. The sequenced material came from T cells isolated from PBMCs. Every receptor here comes from a human donor in good health.

The genes are TRBV28 and TRBJ2-7; TRBD1 matches at 7 bases. The CDR3 has 15 residues. J lost 0 bases, V lost 6 bases, and 8 bases had no gene match. Germline-derived CDR1 and CDR2 are MDHEN and SYDVKM. This chain's CDR3 is CASSSGTASSYEQYF. CDR3 nucleotide sequence: TGTGCCAGCAGCTCCGGGACAGCGAGCTCCTACGAGCAGTACTTC.

The count of this clone is one. The chain couples TRBV5-1 to TRBJ2-2, with D maybe TRBD1 (6 bases). V lost 1 base and J 4 bases, leaving 14 bases between the germline ends. This CDR3 spans 16 amino acids. CDR1 SGHRS and CDR2 YFSETQ come from the germline V gene. The CDR3 region has the DNA TGCGCCAGCAGCTTGAATGTAGGACAGATCACCGGGGAGCTGTTTTTT. Amino acid sequence: CASSLNVGQITGELFF.

The rearrangement links TRBV13 to TRBJ2-1, with D possibly TRBD1 on 6 matching bases. The CDR3 has 12 residues. Trimming removed 3 bases from V and 7 bases from J, with 7 bases in between. CDR1 PRHDT and CDR2 FYEKMQ come from the germline V gene (reference sequence). DNA of the CDR3: TGTGCCAGCAGCTTCCAGGGGAATGAGCAGTTCTTC. Amino acids: CASSFQGNEQFF.

This chain joins TRBV7-2 and TRBJ2-2; TRBD1 might be the D (5 bases). Looked up from germline, CDR1 is SGHTA and CDR2 is FQGNSA. Trimming left V 0 bases short and J 7 bases short, with 15 bases between. The CDR3 is made up of 16 amino acids. The CDR3 region has the DNA TGTGCCAGCAGCTTAGCGTGGCCAGGGCAGGGCGGGGAGCTGTTTTTT. Amino acid sequence: CASSLAWPGQGGELFF.

CDR3 residues: CASSTLAGDYEQYF. CDR3 DNA sequence: TGTGCCAGCAGTACACTAGCGGGAGACTACGAGCAGTACTTC. This chain links TRBV28 with TRBJ2-7, with TRBD2 identical over 11 bases. V lost 5 bases to trimming and J lost 3 bases; unmatched junction nucleotides: 3. The germline V gene encodes CDR1 MDHEN and CDR2 SYDVKM. The CDR3 has 14 residues.

The genes are TRBV4-2 and TRBJ2-3; D gene unclear. With 1 base removed from V and 1 base from J, the gap between germline ends came to 9 bases. The CDR3 totals 15 residues. CDR1 LGHNA and CDR2 YNFKEQ come from the germline V gene. CDR3 region: CASSQGSPGTDTQYF. CDR3 sequence (DNA): TGTGCCAGCAGCCAAGGGAGTCCGGGCACAGATACGCAGTATTTT.

The chain uses TRBV5-1 and TRBJ1-5; maybe TRBD1 (5 bases). The CDR3 has 15 residues. V gave up 3 bases and J gave up 1 base, with 11 bases separating them. The germline V gene has CDR1 SGHRS and CDR2 YFSETQ. The CDR3 DNA reads as TGCGCCAGCAGCTGGACGGGGGAAAGCAATCAGCCCCAGCATTTT. Encoded protein: CASSWTGESNQPQHF.

DNA for the CDR3: TGTGCCAGCAGCTTAGATGGGAGCTCTGGAAACACCATATATTTT. This encodes CASSLDGSSGNTIYF. V is TRBV11-2 and J is TRBJ1-3, with D unclear. In germline, CDR1 is SGHAT, CDR2 FQNNGV. The length of the CDR3 is 15 residues. The V end was cut by 0 bases, the J end by 0 bases, with 6 bases between.

This CDR3 is CASSPGTSGSYEQYF. The CDR3 DNA reads as TGTGCCAGCTCACCTGGGACTAGCGGCTCCTACGAGCAGTACTTC. The chain carries TRBV18 and TRBJ2-7, with TRBD2 matching over 11 bases. The CDR3 loop spans 15 amino acids. Germline V gene lookup returns CDR1 KGHSH and CDR2 LQKENI. Trimming removed 3 bases from V and 0 bases from J; junction bases left unmatched: 1. Drawing the rest from reference TRBV18 and TRBJ2-7, the complete variable domain is NAGVMQNPRHLVRRRGQEARLRCSPMKGHSHVYWYRQLPEEGLKFMVYLQKENIIDESGMPKERFSAEFPKEGPSILRIQQVVRGDSAAYFCASSPGTSGSYEQYFGPGTRLTVT.